These T cell receptor beta chains were read from a single sample in a study of T cell responses to AZD1222 COVID-19 vaccine. TCRdb keeps only in-frame clones here, not all; method: immunoSEQ multiplex PCR. This repertoire shows some 150,000 clones, roughly nine tenths found once; its top ten account for under 7%. Material: peripheral blood, obtained on day 0 of MenACWY control vaccination. All receptors come from an adult in good health. CDR3s include the opening cysteine and the closing phenylalanine or tryptophan. Each record gives: CDR3 length, clone size, V gene, CDR3 protein. Clone size appears in some rows only: once, few, many, or a class for an expanded clone.

length: 13; size: few; V: TRBV7-2; CDR3: CASSLYGDTEAFF
length: 15; size: NA; V: TRBV6-2/TRBV6-3; CDR3: CASSYSRGFSYEQYF
length: 13; size: medium-sized; V: TRBV2; CDR3: CASSEGEGDTQYF
length: 14; size: NA; V: TRBV28; CDR3: CASSPSGQSYEQYF
length: 15; size: NA; V: TRBV28; CDR3: CASSPRTGGVEKLFF
length: 14; size: NA; V: TRBV9; CDR3: CASSLTSASYEQYF
length: 13; size: NA; V: TRBV12-3/TRBV12-4; CDR3: CASSIRGNSPLHF
length: 17; size: few; V: TRBV9; CDR3: CASSVGQREYRVYEQFF
length: 12; size: few; V: TRBV12-3/TRBV12-4; CDR3: CASSQENYGYTF
length: 15; size: NA; V: TRBV5-5; CDR3: CASSLGGGPGNTIYF
length: 18; size: NA; V: TRBV6-2/TRBV6-3; CDR3: CASSYRTSGVPSTDTQYF
length: 13; size: NA; V: TRBV7-3; CDR3: CASSLGDRPEAFF
length: 13; size: NA; V: TRBV30; CDR3: CAWSVPGNTEAFF
length: 15; size: NA; V: TRBV6-5; CDR3: CASSRQAVMNTEAFF
length: 13; size: NA; V: TRBV30; CDR3: CAWSVRTGGGYTF
length: 13; size: NA; V: TRBV6-5; CDR3: CASSSQPNQPQHF
length: 11; size: NA; V: TRBV10-3; CDR3: CAVRTVYEQYF
length: 13; size: NA; V: TRBV10-1; CDR3: CASSASNTGELFF
length: 14; size: NA; V: TRBV6-5; CDR3: CASGDLSSGNTIYF
length: 12; size: NA; V: TRBV7-9; CDR3: CASSLYQGVAFF
length: 14; size: NA; V: TRBV6-1; CDR3: CASSEVGVYTEAFF
length: 15; size: NA; V: TRBV2; CDR3: CASSDRDSFNEKLFF
length: 15; size: NA; V: TRBV7-2; CDR3: CASSSSFSGGYEQYF
length: 12; size: NA; V: TRBV11-3; CDR3: CASSRTYTEAFF
length: 16; size: NA; V: TRBV19; CDR3: CASSVPGQGANYGYTF
length: 15; size: NA; V: TRBV2; CDR3: CASSITGRSGNTIYF
length: 16; size: NA; V: TRBV2; CDR3: CASSPEFRASTDTQYF
length: 15; size: NA; V: TRBV5-1; CDR3: CASSAGRFSTDTQYF
length: 13; size: NA; V: TRBV28; CDR3: CASKEGTDTEAFF
length: 13; size: NA; V: TRBV4-2; CDR3: CASSQAPNTEAFF
length: 13; size: few; V: TRBV10-3; CDR3: CAILSTLSHEQYF
length: 14; size: NA; V: TRBV7-9; CDR3: CASSLSLASGTQYF
length: 15; size: few; V: TRBV24-1; CDR3: CATSDGTDGNQPQHF
length: 13; size: NA; V: TRBV24-1; CDR3: CATSWGRRNEQFF
length: 18; size: NA; V: TRBV19; CDR3: CASRGLYDGRDAYNEQFF
length: 18; size: NA; V: TRBV6-2/TRBV6-3; CDR3: CASSYPGGSGKSTDTQYF
length: 13; size: NA; V: TRBV7-3; CDR3: CASSSSYQETQYF
length: 14; size: NA; V: TRBV3-1/TRBV3-2; CDR3: CASSLTGYRGELFF
length: 16; size: NA; V: TRBV6-1; CDR3: CASSEMGQGNTGELFF
length: 18; size: NA; V: TRBV5-5; CDR3: CASSLAGLAGNSYVEQYF
length: 14; size: few; V: TRBV19; CDR3: CASSISTGANVLTF